This TCR beta chain was profiled in a study of blood T cell repertoires in COVID-19. The V and J ends lost 5 bases and 3 bases, in that order; junction bases with no gene match: 7. The CDR3 is 16 residues long. The germline gives CDR1 ENHRY, CDR2 SYGVKD. Authors' methods: Amplifying reference gene primers gave estimates of nucleated cell counts. Libraries were prepared by immunoSEQ multiplex PCR; TCRdb keeps only in-frame clonotypes and omits some of them. Clonal size and the V and J genes are those of that table, whereas D and trimming came from the DNA. The top ten hold 3% to 3.5% of the sample, which has about 250,000 clones, about 85% seen once.

The clonotype originates from a man between 18 and 35 years old with active or convalescent COVID-19. The chain couples TRBV10-3 to TRBJ2-7; 13 positions agree with TRBD2. Input material: peripheral blood. The CDR3 spells CAISLSGLAGDYEQYF. The CDR3 nucleotides are TGTGCCATCAGTCTCTCCGGACTAGCGGGAGACTACGAGCAGTACTTC.